The clone carrying this TCR beta chain was seen a handful of times. What it binds is unknown. These data originate in a study of naive and memory T cell subsets. After the first PCR, alpha and beta chain libraries were processed separately. Sequential positive selection took CD4 T cells first, then CD8 T cells. Both TRBC1 and TRBC2 were covered by a beta constant-region primer of two equimolar oligonucleotides. The ligated cDNA underwent four PCR rounds using SP2 and nested alpha and beta constant-region primers. From the UMI-ligation and nested PCR reads, TCRdb called clonotypes with MiXCR, one entry per CDR3 protein. The data contain roughly 98,000 distinct CDR3 sequences, 7% to 7.5% of them singletons. Study-level results: Findings for naive and memory subsets could not be checked against ground truth.

This TCR was sampled from a human donor in good health. The source material was central memory CD4+ T cells from blood.

The CDR3 loop reads CATSRDQGGTDTQYF. The DNA of the CDR3 is TGTGCCACCAGCAGAGACCAAGGGGGCACAGATACGCAGTATTTT. The chain is built from TRBV15 and TRBJ2-3; D perhaps matches TRBD1 (5 bases). V shed 0 bases and J shed 1 base, with 8 bases lying between them. Germline V lookup: CDR1 LNHNV, CDR2 YYDKDF (reference sequence). This CDR3 is built from 15 residues.